Following are 20 T cell receptor beta chains from one sample sequenced in a study of cytomegalovirus exposure and HLA in healthy donors. 13 Jbeta primers and 60 Vbeta primers were used for the PCR. TCRdb's copy holds only in-frame clones and misses some; the assay was immunoSEQ multiplex PCR. The sample includes 100,000 to 150,000 clones. The sequenced sample consisted of PBMCs. All receptors derive from a woman aged 40 to 50 in good health and CMV-seronegative.

The rearrangement uses TRBV21-1 and TRBJ1-6; TRBD1, as called in the table, went unchecked against the DNA. TRBV21-1 represents a pseudogene. The CDR3 contains 15 residues. CDR3 DNA: TGTGCCAGCAGCCCTGGAGGACAGGGCGGCTCACCCCTCCACTTT. This translates into CASSPGGQGGSPLHF.

The chain combines TRBV15 with TRBJ2-1; 9 bases fit TRBD2. From germline, CDR1 is LNHNV and CDR2 YYDKDF (reference sequence). V gave up 9 bases and J gave up 7 bases; unmatched junction bases: 4. This CDR3 comprises 12 residues. The CDR3 DNA follows: TGTGCCACGGGACTAGCAATAAATGAGCAGTTCTTC. The encoded protein is CATGLAINEQFF.

The rearrangement links TRBV28 to TRBJ1-4; D uncertain. The germline CDR1 and CDR2 sequences are MDHEN and SYDVKM. Trimming removed 4 bases at V and 0 bases at J, with 12 bases between. CDR3 size: 16 residues. This CDR3 reads CASSSRPPATNEKLFF. The CDR3 nucleotides are TGTGCCAGCAGTTCGAGGCCCCCAGCAACTAATGAAAAACTGTTTTTT.

The J gene is TRBJ1-1, the V gene TRBV6-5, with D possibly being TRBD1 (6 bases). There are 12 residues in the CDR3. CDR1 MNHEY and CDR2 SVGAGI come from the germline V gene. V lost 5 bases to trimming and J lost 3 bases, with 7 bases between them. The CDR3 nucleotides are TGTGCCAGCAGTCGGACAGACACTGAAGCTTTCTTT. Translated: CASSRTDTEAFF.

This rearrangement joins TRBV4-2 to TRBJ2-5, with 10 positions matching TRBD2. CDR1 is LGHNA, CDR2 YNFKEQ, per germline. With 3 bases clipped from V and 5 bases from J, the junction kept 9 bases outside the gene matches. This CDR3 is built from 16 residues. DNA of the CDR3: TGTGCCAGCAGCCAGACTAGCGGGCGGGAAACCGAGACCCAGTACTTC. Translation: CASSQTSGRETETQYF.

The chain is built from TRBV28 and TRBJ1-1; D ambiguous. In germline, CDR1 is MDHEN, CDR2 SYDVKM. The CDR3 is made up of 12 amino acids. The V end was cut by 2 bases, the J end by 9 bases, with 10 bases between. The CDR3 is CASSLAGLQAFF. For the CDR3, the DNA is TGTGCCAGCAGTTTAGCCGGACTGCAAGCTTTCTTT.

The V gene is TRBV10-3, the J gene TRBJ2-3; the match to TRBD1 covers 9 bases. Germline trimming cut 0 bases from V and 4 bases from J; bases unmatched to any gene: 5. The CDR3 contains 16 residues. Germline V gene data show CDR1 as ENHRY and CDR2 as SYGVKD. The CDR3 reads CAISESVTGGADTQYF. The DNA for the CDR3 is TGTGCCATCAGTGAGTCGGTGACAGGGGGGGCAGATACGCAGTATTTT.

The V call is TRBV6-5, the J call TRBJ2-1; TRBD1 might be the D (5 bases). Germline V gene data show CDR1 as MNHEY and CDR2 as SVGAGI. V was shortened by 8 bases and J by 7 bases, with 15 bases between the two germline ends. The CDR3 is 13 residues long. The CDR3 protein is CASGRAIGNEQFF. CDR3 sequence (DNA): TGTGCCAGCGGCAGGGCAATAGGGAATGAGCAGTTCTTC.

This rearrangement joins TRBV28 to TRBJ2-3; a possible D gene is TRBD1 (6 bases). CDR1 is MDHEN, CDR2 SYDVKM, per germline. The CDR3 has 15 amino acids. The V gene lost 5 bases and the J gene lost 0 bases, with 12 bases spanning the gap. This CDR3 is CASSNDRTSTDTQYF. Here the CDR3 DNA reads TGTGCCAGCAGTAACGACAGGACTAGCACAGATACGCAGTATTTT.

This sequence joins TRBV5-1 and TRBJ2-5, with TRBD1 as a possible D gene (6 bases). Germline V gene sequence: CDR1 SGHRS, CDR2 YFSETQ. Trimming stripped 4 bases from V and 2 bases from J, with 18 bases between. The CDR3 runs 16 residues. CDR3: CASSESGTRVQETQYF. The CDR3 DNA is TGCGCCAGCAGCGAATCCGGGACAAGAGTACAAGAGACCCAGTACTTC. Together with reference TRBV5-1 and TRBJ2-5, the CDR3 gives the full variable domain: KAGVTQTPRYLIKTRGQQVTLSCSPISGHRSVSWYQQTPGQGLQFLFEYFSETQRNKGNFPGRFSGRQFSNSRSEMNVSTLELGDSALYLCASSESGTRVQETQYFGPGTRLLVL.

The CDR3 loop is CSAKFTLEAFF. The CDR3 bases are TGCAGTGCTAAGTTTACATTAGAAGCTTTCTTT. The chain couples TRBV20-1 to TRBJ1-1; D gene unclear. This CDR3 region has 11 residues. The germline V gene has CDR1 DFQATT and CDR2 SNEGSKA (reference sequence). V dropped 4 bases and J dropped 8 bases, with 11 bases sitting between them.

Note on this clone: One end of the junction varies from germline; a read error may be responsible. This chain links TRBV4-1 with TRBJ1-2; weak D call: TRBD1 (5 bases). CDR1 and CDR2 (germline): MGHRA, YSYEKL. The CDR3 is 15 residues long. CDR3 nucleotide sequence: TGCGCCAGCACCCAAACGGAGGGCCAGGGCTATGGCTACACCTTC. The encoded protein is CASTQTEGQGYGYTF.

The chain carries TRBV5-1 and TRBJ2-5, with 15 bases lining up with TRBD2. Germline V CDR1 and CDR2: SGHRS, YFSETQ. CDR3 size: 17 residues. Trimming at V came to 4 bases and at J to 1 base, leaving 5 bases not matched to a gene. The chain's CDR3 is CASSGGLAGGIQETQYF. CDR3 DNA sequence: TGCGCCAGCAGCGGGGGACTAGCGGGGGGAATCCAAGAGACCCAGTACTTC. The variable domain in full, with the rest retrieved from reference TRBV5-1 and TRBJ2-5, is KAGVTQTPRYLIKTRGQQVTLSCSPISGHRSVSWYQQTPGQGLQFLFEYFSETQRNKGNFPGRFSGRQFSNSRSEMNVSTLELGDSALYLCASSGGLAGGIQETQYFGPGTRLLVL.

This chain joins TRBV29-1 and TRBJ2-2; 7 nucleotides align to TRBD1. CDR3 length: 15 residues. Trimming took 4 bases from V and 3 from J; bases not matched to a gene: 8. Germline V gene data show CDR1 as SQVTM and CDR2 as ANQGSEA. The CDR3 is CSVALTGYDTGELFF. The CDR3 DNA is TGCAGCGTTGCCCTGACAGGGTATGACACCGGGGAGCTGTTTTTT.

The rearrangement links TRBV19 to TRBJ1-2; D call uncertain. With 10 bases removed from V and 3 bases from J, the gap between germline ends came to 15 bases. This CDR3 has 13 residues. Germline CDR1 is LNHDA and CDR2 is SQIVND (reference sequence). The CDR3 loop is CATQGRGDYGYTF. The CDR3, as DNA: TGTGCCACCCAAGGGCGGGGAGACTATGGCTACACCTTC.

The chain uses TRBV5-3 and TRBJ2-3; TRBD2 aligns across 15 bases. TRBV5-3 is designated an ORF whose function remains uncertain. The CDR3 sequence is 16 residues long. Trimming cost V 3 bases and J 4 bases; bases outside gene matches: 3. This CDR3 is CARSWTSGGAPDTQYF. The CDR3 DNA is TGTGCCAGAAGCTGGACTAGCGGGGGGGCACCAGATACGCAGTATTTT.

This chain joins TRBV28 and TRBJ2-5, with D possibly being TRBD2 (6 bases). V was cut by 8 bases and J by 5 bases, with 21 bases left in between. The CDR3 extends over 15 amino acids. CDR1 is MDHEN, CDR2 SYDVKM, per germline. The CDR3 DNA reads as TGTGCCAGCTCCCCAAATGACGGGAGAGACGAGACCCAGTACTTC. Its translation is CASSPNDGRDETQYF.

This chain joins TRBV19 and TRBJ2-5; 9 bases match TRBD1. This CDR3 spans 14 amino acids. CDR1 is LNHDA, CDR2 SQIVND, per germline (reference sequence). With 3 bases clipped from V and 7 bases from J, the junction kept 6 bases outside the gene matches. This CDR3 is CASSILDRGGTQYF. CDR3 coding DNA: TGTGCCAGTAGTATTTTGGACAGGGGTGGGACCCAGTACTTC. Combining the CDR3 with reference TRBV19 and TRBJ2-5 gives the whole variable domain DGGITQSPKYLFRKEGQNVTLSCEQNLNHDAMYWYRQDPGQGLRLIYYSQIVNDFQKGDIAEGYSVSREKKESFPLTVTSAQKNPTAFYLCASSILDRGGTQYFGPGTRLLVL.

The chain recombines TRBV6-5 with TRBJ1-5, with D hard to call. The V end was cut by 6 bases, the J end by 2 bases, with 14 bases between. Germline lookup yields CDR1 MNHEY and CDR2 SVGAGI. The CDR3 has 15 residues. The CDR3 region has the DNA TGTGCCAGCAGCCAGGCCGGTAAGGGCAATCAGCCCCAGCATTTT. Protein sequence: CASSQAGKGNQPQHF.

The CDR3 reads CASSLPSTDTQYF. CDR3 DNA sequence: TGTGCCAGCAGCTTACCATCCACAGATACGCAGTATTTT. The chain carries TRBV7-8 and TRBJ2-3, with unresolved D. This CDR3 is 13 amino acids long. V lost 2 bases, J lost 2 bases, and 5 bases lay in between. Germline CDR1 and CDR2: SGHVS and FQNEAQ.